The 24 T cell receptor beta chains below were found in one sample sequenced in a study of PD-L1 blockade in urothelial cancer. The data were produced by immunoSEQ multiplex PCR, yet TCRdb's version contains in-frame clones alone and is incomplete. This table holds about 87,000 clones, 84% found once. The time point was: pretreatment peripheral blood. The material sequenced was PBMCs, taken around atezolizumab (anti-PD-L1) treatment. The receptors originated from a man in his sixties with urothelial cancer.

The chain uses TRBV6-1 and TRBJ1-1, with D unclear. With 1 base removed from V and 9 bases from J, the gap between germline ends came to 12 bases. The V gene's germline CDR1 is MNHNS and CDR2 SASEGT. CDR3 size: 13 residues. The CDR3 coding sequence is TGTGCCAGCAGTGAAGACTCCGGGATCAAAGCTTTCTTT. Amino acids: CASSEDSGIKAFF.

The V call is TRBV5-1, the J call TRBJ1-4; 7 bases are a match to TRBD1. Germline CDR1 is SGHRS and CDR2 is YFSETQ. This CDR3 contains 14 residues. The ends lost 7 bases at V and 5 bases at J; junction bases unmatched: 8. The CDR3 loop is CASAEEGANEKLFF. For the CDR3, the DNA is TGCGCCAGCGCCGAGGAGGGGGCGAATGAAAAACTGTTTTTT. The variable domain in full, with the rest retrieved from reference TRBV5-1 and TRBJ1-4, is KAGVTQTPRYLIKTRGQQVTLSCSPISGHRSVSWYQQTPGQGLQFLFEYFSETQRNKGNFPGRFSGRQFSNSRSEMNVSTLELGDSALYLCASAEEGANEKLFFGSGTQLSVL.

The chain is built from TRBV19 and TRBJ1-2, with D maybe TRBD1 (5 bases). Between the trimmed V and J ends, which lost 0 bases and 8 bases, there was a span of 7 bases. This CDR3 spans 12 amino acids. CDR1 LNHDA and CDR2 SQIVND come from the germline V gene (reference sequence). The CDR3 here is CASSIDQGGYTF. DNA for the CDR3: TGTGCCAGTAGTATAGATCAGGGCGGCTACACCTTC.

The gene calls are TRBV12-5 and TRBJ2-7; D gene uncertain. This CDR3 has 15 residues. Germline V gives CDR1 LGHNT, CDR2 FRNRAP. Trimming shortened V by 2 bases and J by 2 bases, and 13 bases separated the two germline ends. The CDR3 bases are TGTGCTAGTGGTTTGACGACTCGTGCGACCTACGAGCAGTACTTC. It yields the protein CASGLTTRATYEQYF. The full variable domain, its missing parts supplied by reference TRBV12-5 and TRBJ2-7, is DARVTQTPRHKVTEMGQEVTMRCQPILGHNTVFWYRQTMMQGLELLAYFRNRAPLDDSGMPKDRFSAEMPDATLATLKIQPSEPRDSAVYFCASGLTTRATYEQYFGPGTRLTVT.

As DNA, the CDR3 is TGTGCCAGCAGTTCGGACAGGGACTATGGCTACACCTTC. Its protein is CASSSDRDYGYTF. V and J are TRBV6-6 and TRBJ1-2; TRBD1 agrees at 8 bases. This CDR3 comprises 13 residues. Germline-derived CDR1 and CDR2 are MNHNY and SVGAGI (reference sequence). The ends lost 4 bases at V and 3 bases at J; junction bases unmatched: 1.

This chain joins TRBV5-1 and TRBJ1-4, with D unresolved. Germline-derived CDR1 and CDR2 are SGHRS and YFSETQ. CDR3 length equals 15 residues. The ends were cut back, 3 bases at V and 4 bases at J, with 13 bases in the middle. This CDR3 is CASSSRGPVNEKLFF. The DNA of the CDR3 is TGCGCCAGCAGCTCTAGAGGGCCCGTTAATGAAAAACTGTTTTTT.

The genes are TRBV6-1 and TRBJ1-2; D might be TRBD1 (6 bases). The V and J ends lost 8 bases and 4 bases respectively, with 17 bases between them. Germline loops: CDR1 MNHNS, CDR2 SASEGT. The CDR3 has 14 amino acids. CDR3 residues: CASVGPGQLYGYTF. The CDR3, as DNA: TGTGCCAGCGTTGGGCCCGGACAGCTCTATGGCTACACCTTC.

This chain connects TRBV7-2 to TRBJ2-2, with 8 bases that match TRBD1. The CDR3 extends over 15 amino acids. Germline values: CDR1 SGHTA, CDR2 FQGNSA. The trim removed 7 bases at V and 0 bases at J, leaving 4 bases unmatched. The CDR3 sequence: CASTPTGANTGELFF. CDR3 bases: TGTGCCAGCACCCCGACAGGGGCGAACACCGGGGAGCTGTTTTTT.

V usage is TRBV7-2 and J usage is TRBJ1-3; no firm D call. Trimming took 1 base from V and 2 from J, leaving 9 bases between them. The CDR3 sequence is 15 residues long. In germline, CDR1 is SGHTA, CDR2 FQGNSA. CDR3 bases: TGTGCCAGCAGCTTAGAGACTCTAACTGGAAACACCATATATTTT. Translation gives CASSLETLTGNTIYF.

This clone was recorded a few times. The rearrangement uses TRBV6-5 and TRBJ2-5; possible D gene TRBD2, 6 bases. This CDR3 contains 13 residues. The V gene lost 7 bases and the J gene lost 4 bases, with 13 bases spanning the gap. CDR1 and CDR2 from the germline V gene are MNHEY and SVGAGI. The CDR3, as DNA: TGTGCCAGCAACGCAGGGACTGGAGAGACCCAGTACTTC. Its translation is CASNAGTGETQYF.

The chain combines TRBV7-9 with TRBJ2-3; the D gene is possibly TRBD2 (5 bases). Germline CDR1 is SEHNR and CDR2 is FQNEAQ (reference sequence). This CDR3 contains 14 residues. Trimming shortened V by 6 bases and J by 4 bases, and 14 bases separated the two germline ends. The CDR3 protein is CASSSGFSPDTQYF. For the CDR3, the DNA is TGTGCCAGCAGTTCGGGATTCTCTCCAGATACGCAGTATTTT.

V gene TRBV19 combines with J gene TRBJ1-1; D uncertain. V lost 1 base to trimming and J lost 1 base, with 7 bases between them. The CDR3 extends over 14 amino acids. Germline values: CDR1 LNHDA, CDR2 SQIVND (reference sequence). Here the CDR3 DNA reads TGTGCCAGTAGTATAGTTGGCACGAACACTGAAGCTTTCTTT. Protein product: CASSIVGTNTEAFF.

With regard to this clone: Other DNA sequences within the sample encode an identical CDR3. V is TRBV5-1 and J is TRBJ1-3, with D possibly TRBD1 on 5 matching bases. The CDR3 covers 14 residues. Trimming stripped 0 bases from V and 7 bases from J, with 11 bases between. Germline CDR1 reads SGHRS; CDR2 reads YFSETQ. The CDR3 sequence is CASSLAGYGNTIYF. The CDR3, as DNA: TGCGCCAGCAGCTTGGCAGGGTACGGCAACACCATATATTTT.

This clone occurred once. The rearrangement joins TRBV4-1 to TRBJ1-2; TRBD1 agrees at 7 bases. V trimming: 3 bases; J trimming: 0 bases; junction bases outside the gene matches: 10. The CDR3 has 17 residues. Germline CDR1 MGHRA, CDR2 YSYEKL. The CDR3 loop is CASSQDMPGQSNYGYTF. CDR3 in DNA: TGCGCCAGCAGCCAGGATATGCCGGGACAGTCTAACTATGGCTACACCTTC.

The chain is built from TRBV9 and TRBJ2-1; TRBD2 agrees at 7 bases. This CDR3 comprises 17 residues. V shed 4 bases, J shed 1 base, and the junction held 11 bases outside the gene matches. Germline CDR1 is SGDLS and CDR2 is YYNGEE. In DNA, the CDR3 is TGTGCCAGCAGCCCCATAGCGGGCCCTATGTCCTACAATGAGCAGTTCTTC. This gives the protein CASSPIAGPMSYNEQFF.

V gene TRBV5-1 combines with J gene TRBJ2-2; 8 nucleotides match TRBD2. This CDR3 is built from 15 residues. The germline gives CDR1 SGHRS, CDR2 YFSETQ. The V and J ends lost 7 bases and 4 bases, in that order; junction bases with no gene match: 9. The CDR3: CASLPGLDLTGELFF. CDR3 sequence (DNA): TGCGCCAGCCTGCCGGGACTAGACCTCACCGGGGAGCTGTTTTTT.

The chain couples TRBV5-4 to TRBJ2-7, with no clear D. Germline V gene lookup returns CDR1 SGHNT and CDR2 YYREEE (reference sequence). V shed 4 bases and J shed 3 bases, with 8 bases lying between them. There are 12 residues in the CDR3. The CDR3 sequence: CASSKTGYEQYF. The CDR3 DNA follows: TGTGCCAGCAGCAAGACGGGCTACGAGCAGTACTTC.

The V and J genes are TRBV5-1 and TRBJ2-2; the match to TRBD2 covers 14 bases. From germline, CDR1 is SGHRS and CDR2 YFSETQ. This CDR3 is built from 19 residues. Trimming at V came to 3 bases and at J to 3 bases, leaving 10 bases not matched to a gene. DNA of the CDR3: TGCGCCAGCAGCTCCGGACTAGCGGGAGGTCTCTCGTACACCGGGGAGCTGTTTTTT. Amino acids: CASSSGLAGGLSYTGELFF.

The gene calls are TRBV4-1 and TRBJ2-5, with 10 bases aligning to TRBD2. V gave up 0 bases and J gave up 7 bases; unmatched junction bases: 2. Germline-derived CDR1 and CDR2 are MGHRA and YSYEKL. The CDR3 sequence is 14 residues long. This CDR3 is CASSQEQREGTQYF. DNA for the CDR3: TGCGCCAGCAGCCAAGAGCAGCGGGAGGGGACCCAGTACTTC.

The chain joins TRBV27 to TRBJ2-7; 8 bases match TRBD1. The CDR3 spans 14 residues. With V trimmed by 5 bases and J by 2 bases, 5 bases remained unmatched. Germline CDR1 is MNHEY and CDR2 is SMNVEV (reference sequence). The CDR3 protein is CASSPQGATYEQYF. The CDR3 nucleotides are TGTGCCAGCAGTCCGCAGGGGGCTACCTACGAGCAGTACTTC.

This chain uses TRBV5-1 with TRBJ1-6; 8 bases align to TRBD1. The germline V gene encodes CDR1 SGHRS and CDR2 YFSETQ. V lost 3 bases, J lost 6 bases, and 14 bases stayed unmatched. The CDR3 covers 18 residues. The CDR3: CASSSGTGPSTGNSPLHF. The CDR3 nucleotides are TGCGCCAGCAGCTCCGGGACAGGACCCTCTACTGGTAATTCACCCCTCCACTTT. Full variable domain (outside the CDR3, taken from reference TRBV5-1 and TRBJ1-6): KAGVTQTPRYLIKTRGQQVTLSCSPISGHRSVSWYQQTPGQGLQFLFEYFSETQRNKGNFPGRFSGRQFSNSRSEMNVSTLELGDSALYLCASSSGTGPSTGNSPLHFGNGTRLTVT.

The J gene is TRBJ2-4, the V gene TRBV19, with D perhaps TRBD2 (6 bases). This CDR3 contains 15 residues. The V and J ends lost 6 bases and 3 bases respectively, with 15 bases between them. The germline V gene has CDR1 LNHDA and CDR2 SQIVND (reference sequence). CDR3 loop: CASRAYYGGKNIQYF. The CDR3 DNA reads as TGTGCCAGTAGGGCCTACTACGGGGGCAAAAACATTCAGTACTTC. Full variable domain (rest looked up from reference TRBV19 and TRBJ2-4): DGGITQSPKYLFRKEGQNVTLSCEQNLNHDAMYWYRQDPGQGLRLIYYSQIVNDFQKGDIAEGYSVSREKKESFPLTVTSAQKNPTAFYLCASRAYYGGKNIQYFGAGTRLSVL.

The gene calls are TRBV19 and TRBJ2-7; 11 bases map to TRBD2. CDR3 length: 14 residues. The V and J ends lost 4 bases and 7 bases, in that order; junction bases with no gene match: 6. In germline, CDR1 is LNHDA, CDR2 SQIVND (reference sequence). CDR3 sequence reads: CASSRSSGRSEQYF. The CDR3 region has the DNA TGTGCCAGTAGTAGGTCTAGCGGGAGGTCGGAGCAGTACTTC.

This clone was counted between two and nine times. V is TRBV7-3 and J is TRBJ2-2, with a possible D match to TRBD2 (5 bases). The germline gives CDR1 SGHTA, CDR2 FQGTGA. CDR3 size: 13 residues. Trimming stripped 6 bases from V and 6 bases from J, with 11 bases between. The CDR3 bases are TGTGCCAGCAGTAAAGTAGCGTCCGGGGAGCTGTTTTTT. This gives the protein CASSKVASGELFF.